The 18 T cell receptor beta chains presented below share a single source sample, sequenced in a study of cytomegalovirus exposure and HLA in healthy donors. The repertoire was sequenced with immunoSEQ multiplex PCR; TCRdb's copy has only in-frame clones and lacks some. In the table there are about 180,000 clones, 85% of which are singletons. Sample: PBMCs. These receptors originate from a man younger than 35 in good health and CMV-seropositive.

The V call is TRBV28, the J call TRBJ1-4; TRBD1 agrees at 9 bases. CDR1 is MDHEN and CDR2 is SYDVKM in the germline V gene. This CDR3 is 13 amino acids long. V dropped 6 bases and J dropped 8; count of bases not matched to a gene: 4. CDR3 region: CASSGTGNEKLFF. The DNA of the CDR3 is TGTGCCAGCAGCGGGACAGGGAACGAAAAACTGTTTTTT.

The CDR3 sequence: CASSSSGTGVRQYF. CDR3 DNA sequence: TGCGCCAGCAGCTCGTCCGGGACAGGGGTGCGTCAGTACTTC. This chain joins TRBV4-1 and TRBJ2-7, with 10 bases lining up with TRBD1. This CDR3 spans 14 amino acids. Germline values: CDR1 MGHRA, CDR2 YSYEKL. With V trimmed by 5 bases and J by 10 bases, 11 bases remained unmatched.

The V call is TRBV28, the J call TRBJ1-2; TRBD1 aligns across 8 bases. The CDR3 totals 15 residues. The V and J ends lost 7 bases and 7 bases, in that order; junction bases with no gene match: 14. The V gene's germline CDR1 is MDHEN and CDR2 SYDVKM. The CDR3 region is CASNYADRAWSGYTF. DNA for the CDR3: TGTGCCAGCAACTATGCGGACAGGGCATGGAGTGGCTACACCTTC.

In DNA, the CDR3 is TGTGCCAGCAGCTCACGGACAGGGGACACTGAAGCTTTCTTT. This gives the protein CASSSRTGDTEAFF. V usage is TRBV7-6 and J usage is TRBJ1-1, with 9 bases matching TRBD1. J was trimmed by 3 bases and V by 4 bases; bases with no gene match: 3. This CDR3 spans 14 amino acids. The germline V gene has CDR1 SGHVS and CDR2 FNYEAQ.

The chain recombines TRBV5-6 with TRBJ2-7, with D maybe TRBD2 (6 bases). V dropped 2 bases and J dropped 1 base, with 10 bases sitting between them. The CDR3 has 14 residues. Germline V gives CDR1 SGHDT, CDR2 YYEEEE. The CDR3 here is CASSLRGLSYEQYF. The CDR3 DNA sequence: TGTGCCAGCAGCTTAAGGGGACTTTCCTACGAGCAGTACTTC.

This clone was detected a few times. This rearrangement joins TRBV6-5 to TRBJ1-2; D is uncertain. From germline, CDR1 is MNHEY and CDR2 SVGAGI. Trimming took 0 bases from V and 12 from J, leaving 14 bases between them. This CDR3 is 13 amino acids long. The DNA for the CDR3 is TGTGCCAGCAGTTACTCGGCAGGCTTCCCCAACACCTTC. Translation: CASSYSAGFPNTF.

The chain links TRBV13 to TRBJ2-1; 10 nucleotides align to TRBD2. The CDR3 is 12 residues long. CDR1 and CDR2 (germline): PRHDT, FYEKMQ (reference sequence). Trimming at V came to 0 bases and at J to 15 bases, leaving 2 bases not matched to a gene. In DNA, the CDR3 is TGTGCCAGCAGCTTAGGAGCGGGAGGGCCGTTCTTC. It encodes CASSLGAGGPFF.

This sequence joins TRBV2 and TRBJ1-2; possible D gene TRBD1, 6 bases. The germline gives CDR1 SNHLY, CDR2 FYNNEI. This CDR3 comprises 12 residues. V was pared by 7 bases and J by 2 bases, with 8 bases between. CDR3 nucleotides: TGTGCCAGCAACAGGGCCAACTATGGCTACACCTTC. This translates into CASNRANYGYTF.

V is TRBV5-1 and J is TRBJ2-7, with 9 bases identical to TRBD1. Per the germline V gene, CDR1 is SGHRS and CDR2 is YFSETQ. V lost 4 bases to trimming and J lost 9 bases; unmatched junction nucleotides: 8. CDR3 length equals 13 residues. CDR3 region: CASSPGTGIGQYF. In DNA form, the CDR3 reads TGCGCCAGCAGCCCAGGGACAGGGATCGGGCAGTACTTC.

This chain connects TRBV30 to TRBJ2-1; TRBD2 matches 8 bases. Trimming took 2 bases from V and 7 from J; bases not matched to a gene: 7. Germline assignment: CDR1 GTSNPN and CDR2 SVGIG (reference sequence). This CDR3 is built from 14 residues. The CDR3 loop reads CAWSFGGAVNEQFF. CDR3 DNA: TGTGCCTGGAGTTTCGGGGGGGCGGTTAATGAGCAGTTCTTC. Looking up the rest from reference TRBV30 and TRBJ2-1 gives the full variable domain: SQTIHQWPATLVQPVGSPLSLECTVEGTSNPNLYWYRQAAGRGLQLLFYSVGIGQISSEVPQNLSASRPQDRQFILSSKKLLLSDSGFYLCAWSFGGAVNEQFFGPGTRLTVL.

The chain recombines TRBV5-6 with TRBJ2-1; TRBD1 agrees at 10 bases. This CDR3 spans 15 amino acids. V shed 2 bases and J 5 bases; nucleotides not matched to a gene: 4. Germline V lookup: CDR1 SGHDT, CDR2 YYEEEE. Written as DNA, the CDR3 is TGTGCCAGCAGCTTCCGGGACAGGGGAAACAATGAGCAGTTCTTC. Translated: CASSFRDRGNNEQFF.

The chain employs TRBV2 and TRBJ2-5; 10 bases are a match to TRBD2. Germline loops: CDR1 SNHLY, CDR2 FYNNEI. V was clipped by 5 bases and J by 4 bases; unmatched bases: 7. CDR3 length equals 15 residues. The CDR3 bases are TGTGCCAGCAGTTCTAGCGGGGGCGTGGGAGAGACCCAGTACTTC. It translates to CASSSSGGVGETQYF.

This chain links TRBV28 with TRBJ2-7; possible D gene TRBD2, 6 bases. Germline-derived CDR1 and CDR2 are MDHEN and SYDVKM. Trimming took off 1 base at V and 5 bases at J, with 15 bases between the two ends. The CDR3 extends over 15 amino acids. CDR3 residues: CASSLYGGHVHEQYF. Here the CDR3 DNA reads TGTGCCAGCAGTTTATACGGGGGTCATGTCCACGAGCAGTACTTC.

The J gene is TRBJ2-1, the V gene TRBV27, with 8 bases fitting TRBD2. The CDR3 loop spans 16 amino acids. The V gene's germline CDR1 is MNHEY and CDR2 SMNVEV (reference sequence). With 6 bases clipped from V and 5 bases from J, the junction kept 12 bases outside the gene matches. The CDR3 loop is CASSQTGVAGNNEQFF. DNA of the CDR3: TGTGCCAGCAGCCAAACCGGGGTAGCGGGGAACAATGAGCAGTTCTTC.

The J gene is TRBJ2-1, the V gene TRBV28, with TRBD1 matching 9 bases. Germline lookup yields CDR1 MDHEN and CDR2 SYDVKM. Trimming removed 6 bases from V and 7 bases from J; junction bases left unmatched: 10. The CDR3 sequence is 15 residues long. The CDR3 spells CASSRSGTGMNEQFF. The CDR3 region has the DNA TGTGCCAGCAGCCGATCCGGGACAGGGATGAATGAGCAGTTCTTC.

The V and J genes are TRBV28 and TRBJ2-4; D is ambiguous. Trimming took off 4 bases at V and 1 base at J, with 8 bases between the two ends. The length of the CDR3 is 14 residues. Looked up from germline, CDR1 is MDHEN and CDR2 is SYDVKM. The CDR3 is CASSSNWAKNIQYF. The CDR3 nucleotides are TGTGCCAGCAGTTCGAACTGGGCCAAAAACATTCAGTACTTC.

The chain employs TRBV27 and TRBJ1-5; 8 bases agree with TRBD1. The germline V gene has CDR1 MNHEY and CDR2 SMNVEV (reference sequence). Germline trimming cut 4 bases from V and 8 bases from J; bases unmatched to any gene: 16. The CDR3 runs 17 residues. The CDR3 nucleotides are TGTGCCAGCAGTTCAACGACAGGGGTGGGGCGGTTGGAGCCCCAGCATTTT. This gives the protein CASSSTTGVGRLEPQHF.

The chain recombines TRBV28 with TRBJ1-6; 8 positions agree with TRBD1. Germline values: CDR1 MDHEN, CDR2 SYDVKM. CDR3 length: 17 residues. J gave up 5 bases and V 1 base, and 7 bases lay outside the gene matches. The CDR3 DNA sequence: TGTGCCAGCAGTTTATATTTGGGGGGACAGGATAATTCACCCCTCCACTTT. This sequence encodes CASSLYLGGQDNSPLHF.